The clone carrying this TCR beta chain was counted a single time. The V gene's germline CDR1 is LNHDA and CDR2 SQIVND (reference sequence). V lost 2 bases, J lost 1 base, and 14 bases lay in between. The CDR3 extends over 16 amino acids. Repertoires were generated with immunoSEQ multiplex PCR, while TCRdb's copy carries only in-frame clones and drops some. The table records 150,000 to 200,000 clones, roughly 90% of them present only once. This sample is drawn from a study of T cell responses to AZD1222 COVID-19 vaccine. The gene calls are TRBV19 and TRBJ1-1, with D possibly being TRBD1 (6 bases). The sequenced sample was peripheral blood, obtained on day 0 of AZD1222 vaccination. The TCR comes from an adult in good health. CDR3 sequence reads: CASSILQGIRNTEAFF. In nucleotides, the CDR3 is TGTGCCAGTAGTATATTGCAGGGGATAAGGAACACTGAAGCTTTCTTT.